The T cell receptor beta chain described here comes from a study of siplizumab effects on memory and regulatory T cells. Trimming left V 6 bases short and J 5 bases short, with 10 bases between. The CDR3 consists of 12 residues. Germline V gives CDR1 SGHTA, CDR2 FQGNSA. The assay was immunoSEQ multiplex PCR, and TCRdb's table has in-frame clones only and misses some. The sample consists of about 40,000 clones, around 89% of them appearing once. The TCR sequence derives from a human donor in good health. Sequenced: naive CD4+ T cells sorted from blood. This chain joins TRBV7-2 and TRBJ2-5, with D possibly matching TRBD2 (6 bases). The CDR3 sequence: CASRGGEETQYF. CDR3 DNA: TGTGCCAGCAGGGGGGGTGAGGAGACCCAGTACTTC.